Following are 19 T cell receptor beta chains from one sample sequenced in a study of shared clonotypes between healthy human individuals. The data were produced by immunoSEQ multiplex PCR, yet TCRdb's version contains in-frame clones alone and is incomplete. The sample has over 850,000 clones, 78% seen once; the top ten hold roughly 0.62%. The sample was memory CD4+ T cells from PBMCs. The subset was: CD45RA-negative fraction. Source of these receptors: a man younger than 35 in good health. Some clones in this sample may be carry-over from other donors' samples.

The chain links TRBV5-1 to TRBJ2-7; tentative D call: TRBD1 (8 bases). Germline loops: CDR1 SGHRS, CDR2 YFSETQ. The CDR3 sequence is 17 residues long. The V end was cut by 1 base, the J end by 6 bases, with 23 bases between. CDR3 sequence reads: CASSLPGGLAGACEQYF. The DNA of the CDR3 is TGCGCCAGCAGCTTGCCAGGGGGCCTTGCGGGAGCTTGCGAGCAGTACTTC.

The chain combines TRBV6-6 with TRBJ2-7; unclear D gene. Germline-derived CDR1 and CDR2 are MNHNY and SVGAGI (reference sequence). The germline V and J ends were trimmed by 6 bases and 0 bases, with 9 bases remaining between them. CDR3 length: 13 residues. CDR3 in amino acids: CASSLRSSYEQYF. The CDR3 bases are TGTGCCAGCAGCCTCAGGAGCTCCTACGAGCAGTACTTC.

This chain's CDR3 is CASSSTSGNNEQYF. The CDR3 nucleotides read TGTGCCAGCAGCTCGACTAGCGGGAACAACGAGCAGTACTTC. V usage is TRBV6-5 and J usage is TRBJ2-7; 11 bases are a match to TRBD2. The CDR3 is 14 residues long. V dropped 6 bases and J dropped 5; count of bases not matched to a gene: 6. The germline V gene has CDR1 MNHEY and CDR2 SVGAGI.

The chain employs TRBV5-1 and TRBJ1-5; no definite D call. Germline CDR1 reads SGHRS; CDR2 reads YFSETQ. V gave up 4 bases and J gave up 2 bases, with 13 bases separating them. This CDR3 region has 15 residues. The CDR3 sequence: CASSPGDYGNQPQHF. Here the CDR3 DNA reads TGCGCCAGCAGCCCAGGAGACTATGGCAATCAGCCCCAGCATTTT. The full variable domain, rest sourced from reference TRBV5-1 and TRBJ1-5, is KAGVTQTPRYLIKTRGQQVTLSCSPISGHRSVSWYQQTPGQGLQFLFEYFSETQRNKGNFPGRFSGRQFSNSRSEMNVSTLELGDSALYLCASSPGDYGNQPQHFGDGTRLSIL.

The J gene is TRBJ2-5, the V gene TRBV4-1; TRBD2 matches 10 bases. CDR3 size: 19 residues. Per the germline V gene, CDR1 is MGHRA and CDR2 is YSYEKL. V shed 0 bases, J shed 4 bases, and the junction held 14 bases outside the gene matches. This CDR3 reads CASSQDRGRSGRAGETQYF. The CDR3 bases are TGCGCCAGCAGCCAAGATAGAGGCCGGAGCGGGAGGGCCGGAGAGACCCAGTACTTC.

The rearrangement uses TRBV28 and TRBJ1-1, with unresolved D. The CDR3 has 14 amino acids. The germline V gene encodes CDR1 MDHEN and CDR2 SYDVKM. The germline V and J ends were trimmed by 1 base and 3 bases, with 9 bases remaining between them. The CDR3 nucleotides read TGTGCCAGCAGTTTATTGCTTGGGGACACTGAAGCTTTCTTT. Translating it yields CASSLLLGDTEAFF.

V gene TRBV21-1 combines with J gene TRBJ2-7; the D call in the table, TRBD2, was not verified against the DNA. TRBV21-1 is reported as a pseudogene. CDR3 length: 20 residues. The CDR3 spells CASCYPGGTSGRTSSYEQYF. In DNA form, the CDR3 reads TGTGCCAGCTGCTATCCCGGGGGGACTAGCGGGAGGACTAGCTCCTACGAGCAGTACTTC.

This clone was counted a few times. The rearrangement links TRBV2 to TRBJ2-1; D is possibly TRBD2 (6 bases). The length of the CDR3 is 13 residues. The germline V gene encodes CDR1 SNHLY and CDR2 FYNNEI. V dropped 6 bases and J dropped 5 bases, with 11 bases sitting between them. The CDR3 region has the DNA TGTGCCAGCAGCGGGCGGAGGGACAATGAGCAGTTCTTC. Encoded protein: CASSGRRDNEQFF.

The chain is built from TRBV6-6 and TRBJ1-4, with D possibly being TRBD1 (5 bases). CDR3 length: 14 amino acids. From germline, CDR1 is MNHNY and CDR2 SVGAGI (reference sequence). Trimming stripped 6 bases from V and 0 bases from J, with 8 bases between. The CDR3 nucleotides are TGTGCCAGCAGCCCCAGGGCAACTAATGAAAAACTGTTTTTT. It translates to CASSPRATNEKLFF.

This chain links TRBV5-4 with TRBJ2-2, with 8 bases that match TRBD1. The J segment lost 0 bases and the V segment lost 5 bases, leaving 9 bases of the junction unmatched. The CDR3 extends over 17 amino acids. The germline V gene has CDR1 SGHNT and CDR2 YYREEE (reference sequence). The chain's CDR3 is CASSPPRGQANTGELFF. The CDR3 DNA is TGTGCCAGCAGTCCCCCCAGGGGGCAGGCGAACACCGGGGAGCTGTTTTTT.

The CDR3 is CASSRATFANYGYTF. Here the CDR3 DNA reads TGTGCCAGCAGCCGTGCAACGTTCGCTAACTATGGCTACACCTTC. This chain links TRBV5-6 with TRBJ1-2; no definite D call. CDR3 length: 15 amino acids. Germline CDR1 is SGHDT and CDR2 is YYEEEE. Trimming shortened V by 4 bases and J by 0 bases, and 13 bases separated the two germline ends.

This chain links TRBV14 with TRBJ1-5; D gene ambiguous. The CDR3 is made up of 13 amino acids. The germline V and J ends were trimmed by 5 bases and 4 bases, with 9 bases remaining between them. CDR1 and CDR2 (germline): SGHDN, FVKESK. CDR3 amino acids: CASSVGWNQPQHF. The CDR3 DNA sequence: TGTGCCAGCAGCGTCGGATGGAATCAGCCCCAGCATTTT. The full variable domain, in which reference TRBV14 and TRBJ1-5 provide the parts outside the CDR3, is EAGVTQFPSHSVIEKGQTVTLRCDPISGHDNLYWYRRVMGKEIKFLLHFVKESKQDESGMPNNRFLAERTGGTYSTLKVQPAELEDSGVYFCASSVGWNQPQHFGDGTRLSIL.

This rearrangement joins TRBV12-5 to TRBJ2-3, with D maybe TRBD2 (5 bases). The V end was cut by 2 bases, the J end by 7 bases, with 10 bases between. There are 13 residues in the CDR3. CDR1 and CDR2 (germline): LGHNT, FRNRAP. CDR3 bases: TGTGCTAGTGGTTTGTCTGAGGGATATACGCAGTATTTT. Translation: CASGLSEGYTQYF.

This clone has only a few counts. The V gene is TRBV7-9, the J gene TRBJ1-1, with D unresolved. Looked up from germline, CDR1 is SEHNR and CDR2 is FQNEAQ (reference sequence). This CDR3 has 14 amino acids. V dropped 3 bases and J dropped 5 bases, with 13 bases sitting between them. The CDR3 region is CASSFGGRGTEAFF. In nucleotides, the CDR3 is TGTGCCAGCAGCTTTGGAGGGCGAGGGACTGAAGCTTTCTTT.

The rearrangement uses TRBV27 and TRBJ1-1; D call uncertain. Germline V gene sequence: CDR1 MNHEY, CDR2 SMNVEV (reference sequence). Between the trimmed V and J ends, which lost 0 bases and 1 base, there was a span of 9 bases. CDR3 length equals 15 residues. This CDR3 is CASSLSWQTNTEAFF. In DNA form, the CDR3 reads TGTGCCAGCAGTTTATCATGGCAGACGAACACTGAAGCTTTCTTT.

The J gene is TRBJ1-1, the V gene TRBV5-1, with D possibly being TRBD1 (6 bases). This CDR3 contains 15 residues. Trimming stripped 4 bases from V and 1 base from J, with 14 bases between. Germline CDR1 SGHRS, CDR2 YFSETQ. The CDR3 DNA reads TGCGCCAGCAGCGGCTTAGACAGGACGAACACTGAAGCTTTCTTT. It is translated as CASSGLDRTNTEAFF. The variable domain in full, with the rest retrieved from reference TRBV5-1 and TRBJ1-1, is KAGVTQTPRYLIKTRGQQVTLSCSPISGHRSVSWYQQTPGQGLQFLFEYFSETQRNKGNFPGRFSGRQFSNSRSEMNVSTLELGDSALYLCASSGLDRTNTEAFFGQGTRLTVV.

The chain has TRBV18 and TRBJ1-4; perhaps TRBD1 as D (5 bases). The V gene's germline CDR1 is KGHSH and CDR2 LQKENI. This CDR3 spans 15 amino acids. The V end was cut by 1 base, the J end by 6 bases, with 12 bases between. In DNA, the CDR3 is TGTGCCAGCTCACCACTAGGGACGGGTGATGAAAAACTGTTTTTT. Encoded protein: CASSPLGTGDEKLFF.

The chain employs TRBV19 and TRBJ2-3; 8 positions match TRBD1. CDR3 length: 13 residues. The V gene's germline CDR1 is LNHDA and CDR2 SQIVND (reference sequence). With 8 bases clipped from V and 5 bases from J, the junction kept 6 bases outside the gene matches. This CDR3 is CASVDRGQDTQYF. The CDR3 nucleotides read TGTGCCAGTGTCGACAGGGGCCAAGATACGCAGTATTTT.

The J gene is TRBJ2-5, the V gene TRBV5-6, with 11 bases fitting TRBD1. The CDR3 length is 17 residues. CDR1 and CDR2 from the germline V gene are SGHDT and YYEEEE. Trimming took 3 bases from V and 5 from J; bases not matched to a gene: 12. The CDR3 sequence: CASSSPGTGGIGETQYF. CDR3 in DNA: TGTGCCAGCAGCTCCCCCGGGACAGGGGGGATAGGGGAGACCCAGTACTTC.